Presented here are 20 T cell receptor beta chains from one specimen sequenced in a study of identical twins. One entry per CDR3 protein, called by TCRdb with MiXCR from the 5' RACE reads. The sample records 700,000 or so distinct CDR3 sequences, 8.6% being singletons. This sample also belongs to another study, concerning yellow fever vaccine responses in identical twins.

The sequencing sample was made of PBMCs. These TCRs come from a woman aged 18-35 years in good health.

This clonotype showed up just a few times. The rearrangement links TRBV7-9 to TRBJ2-7, with unresolved D. V was shortened by 8 bases and J by 3 bases, with 14 bases between the two germline ends. The CDR3 covers 13 residues. Germline V gene data show CDR1 as SEHNR and CDR2 as FQNEAQ (reference sequence). The CDR3 bases are TGTGCCAGCGCGTTCCTCCCCCTCTACGAGCAGTACTTC. Translating it yields CASAFLPLYEQYF.

At least ten counts were recorded for this clonotype. The chain joins TRBV3-1 to TRBJ2-1; a possible D gene is TRBD2 (5 bases). The V end lost 4 bases, the J end lost 2 bases, and 9 bases lay between the germline ends. Per germline, CDR1 LGHDT and CDR2 YNNKEL (reference sequence). The CDR3 has 14 residues. The CDR3, as DNA: TGTGCCAGCAGCCCTCCGCGGGCCTACAATGAGCAGTTCTTC. Translated: CASSPPRAYNEQFF.

This clonotype has a handful of counts. The J gene is TRBJ2-5, the V gene TRBV24-1; tentative D call: TRBD1 (8 bases). The CDR3 is made up of 14 amino acids. V lost 5 bases and J 5 bases, leaving 14 bases between the germline ends. Germline lookup yields CDR1 KGHDR and CDR2 SFDVKD. The CDR3 region is CATSGTGREETQYF. The CDR3 bases are TGTGCCACCAGTGGGACAGGGAGGGAGGAGACCCAGTACTTC.

This clonotype was counted at least ten times. CDR3: CASSYDGAGLYEQYF. CDR3 in DNA: TGTGCCAGCAGCTACGATGGGGCAGGGTTATACGAGCAGTACTTC. The chain has TRBV6-5 and TRBJ2-7; a possible D gene is TRBD1 (5 bases). Trimming pared 6 bases from V and 4 bases from J, leaving 19 bases between. CDR3 length: 15 amino acids. CDR1 and CDR2 from the germline V gene are MNHEY and SVGAGI.

This clonotype was found a few times. The rearrangement links TRBV10-3 to TRBJ1-2; TRBD1 agrees at 7 bases. After removal of 6 bases from V and 3 bases from J, the junction contained 4 bases not matched to a gene. Germline V gives CDR1 ENHRY, CDR2 SYGVKD. This CDR3 is built from 13 residues. The CDR3 is CAISLQGYYGYTF. DNA of the CDR3: TGTGCCATCAGCCTACAGGGGTACTATGGCTACACCTTC.

This clonotype has ten or more counts. This sequence joins TRBV14 and TRBJ2-5; D unresolved. The germline V gene has CDR1 SGHDN and CDR2 FVKESK. This CDR3 region has 14 residues. Trimming shortened V by 0 bases and J by 0 bases, and 5 bases separated the two germline ends. The CDR3 reads CASSQDRYQETQYF. The CDR3 nucleotides read TGTGCCAGCAGCCAAGACCGGTACCAAGAGACCCAGTACTTC.

This clonotype was picked up many times. V usage is TRBV6-1 and J usage is TRBJ2-7, with TRBD2 identical over 11 bases. The CDR3 is made up of 15 amino acids. Losses at the gene ends were 6 bases for V and 2 bases for J; bases not matched to a gene: 6. The germline CDR1 and CDR2 sequences are MNHNS and SASEGT. In DNA form, the CDR3 reads TGTGCCAGCAGCATACTAGCGGGAGAAACCTACGAGCAGTACTTC. Amino acids: CASSILAGETYEQYF.

This clonotype was recorded many times. V and J are TRBV4-2 and TRBJ2-1; no clear D gene. Germline CDR1 and CDR2: LGHNA and YNFKEQ. There are 16 residues in the CDR3. V shed 0 bases and J shed 1 base, with 10 bases lying between them. The CDR3 DNA reads TGTGCCAGCAGCCAAGATGGTACTGGTTCCTACAATGAGCAGTTCTTC. It yields the protein CASSQDGTGSYNEQFF.

This clonotype occurred a few times. This sequence joins TRBV20-1 and TRBJ2-3; 13 nucleotides match TRBD2. Trimming at V came to 4 bases and at J to 4 bases, leaving 5 bases not matched to a gene. CDR1 and CDR2 (germline): DFQATT, SNEGSKA (reference sequence). This CDR3 contains 15 residues. The CDR3 loop is CSATRTSGSPDTQYF. CDR3 coding DNA: TGCAGTGCTACGCGGACTAGCGGGAGCCCAGATACGCAGTATTTT.

The J gene is TRBJ2-1, the V gene TRBV3-1, with 11 bases lining up with TRBD1. CDR1 and CDR2 (germline): LGHDT, YNNKEL (reference sequence). V lost 6 bases and J lost 8; bases outside the gene matches: 6. The CDR3 consists of 14 residues. This CDR3 is CASSRTGGFYEQFF. The DNA for the CDR3 is TGTGCCAGCAGTCGGACAGGGGGCTTTTATGAGCAGTTCTTC.

This clonotype was seen more than once but under ten times. The rearrangement links TRBV20-1 to TRBJ2-7; D may be TRBD1 or TRBD2 (5 bases each). This CDR3 is 13 amino acids long. Between the trimmed V and J ends, which lost 4 bases and 3 bases, there was a span of 13 bases. Germline V CDR1 and CDR2: DFQATT, SNEGSKA (reference sequence). In DNA, the CDR3 is TGCAGTGCTAAGGGACGGAGTCACTACGAGCAGTACTTC. This sequence encodes CSAKGRSHYEQYF.

This clonotype was found a few times. The chain couples TRBV10-3 to TRBJ2-1; weak D call: TRBD2 (5 bases). The V and J ends lost 3 bases and 8 bases respectively, with 8 bases between them. Germline V gene data show CDR1 as ENHRY and CDR2 as SYGVKD. This CDR3 is built from 12 residues. CDR3 sequence reads: CAISDKRDEQFF. In nucleotides, the CDR3 is TGTGCCATCAGTGATAAGAGGGATGAGCAGTTCTTC.

The V and J genes are TRBV7-8 and TRBJ2-2, with D hard to call. V lost 6 bases, J lost 2 bases, and 19 bases lay in between. The CDR3 consists of 17 residues. CDR1 SGHVS and CDR2 FQNEAQ come from the germline V gene. This CDR3 is CASRRLPAQSNTGELFF. The DNA for the CDR3 is TGTGCCAGCAGGAGGCTTCCCGCCCAATCAAACACCGGGGAGCTGTTTTTT.

This clonotype was counted ten times or more. The genes are TRBV4-1 and TRBJ2-1; 7 nucleotides match TRBD2. CDR1 is MGHRA, CDR2 YSYEKL, per germline. The CDR3 runs 16 residues. V shed 1 base and J 5 bases; nucleotides not matched to a gene: 8. The CDR3 sequence is CASSQVAGLADNEQFF. CDR3 nucleotides: TGCGCCAGCAGCCAAGTCGCGGGTCTAGCGGACAATGAGCAGTTCTTC.

The table lists this clonotype with a few counts. The chain uses TRBV20-1 and TRBJ1-2, with D perhaps TRBD1 (6 bases). The germline V gene has CDR1 DFQATT and CDR2 SNEGSKA (reference sequence). The CDR3 extends over 14 amino acids. The CDR3 region has the DNA TGCAGGGGCCCACAGGGCCCGCAGGATGGTGGCTACACCTTC. Residues: CRGPQGPQDGGYTF.

This clonotype was observed a few times. The V call is TRBV6-5, the J call TRBJ1-5, with D unclear. The V gene lost 0 bases and the J gene lost 1 base, with 10 bases spanning the gap. This CDR3 region has 16 residues. From germline, CDR1 is MNHEY and CDR2 SVGAGI. The CDR3 loop reads CASSYSKDPSNQPQHF. For the CDR3, the DNA is TGTGCCAGCAGTTACTCGAAGGACCCCAGCAATCAGCCCCAGCATTTT.

This clonotype came up many times. V and J are TRBV7-9 and TRBJ2-1; 9 bases are shared with TRBD2. Germline CDR1 reads SEHNR; CDR2 reads FQNEAQ (reference sequence). CDR3 length: 14 residues. The trim removed 5 bases at V and 6 bases at J, leaving 5 bases unmatched. CDR3 bases: TGTGCCAGCAGCGCTAGCGGGAAGAGCAATGAGCAGTTCTTC. Translating gives CASSASGKSNEQFF.

This clonotype came up a few times. As DNA, the CDR3 is TGTGCCAGCGTCATGGAACGGAGAATAGGCAATCAGCCCCAGCATTTT. It yields the protein CASVMERRIGNQPQHF. The chain has TRBV9 and TRBJ1-5; D not certain. CDR1 SGDLS and CDR2 YYNGEE come from the germline V gene. The CDR3 spans 16 residues. V dropped 7 bases and J dropped 2 bases, with 19 bases sitting between them.

This clonotype was observed many times. The chain carries TRBV20-1 and TRBJ2-3; 10 bases align to TRBD2. Trimming took 0 bases from V and 4 from J; bases not matched to a gene: 7. The CDR3 is made up of 16 amino acids. Germline CDR1 and CDR2: DFQATT and SNEGSKA (reference sequence). CDR3 sequence: CSARDSLAGDSDTQYF. CDR3 DNA: TGCAGTGCTAGAGATTCGCTAGCGGGGGACTCAGATACGCAGTATTTT.

This clonotype was seen more than once but under ten times. The J gene is TRBJ2-7, the V gene TRBV28; TRBD2 matches 9 bases. CDR3 length: 13 amino acids. V lost 6 bases to trimming and J lost 5 bases; unmatched junction nucleotides: 5. Looked up from germline, CDR1 is MDHEN and CDR2 is SYDVKM. CDR3 in amino acids: CASSPSGIHEQYF. The CDR3 DNA reads TGTGCCAGCAGCCCTAGCGGGATTCACGAGCAGTACTTC.